The present entry profiles one T cell receptor (beta chain) with its context. 60 Vbeta and 13 Jbeta primers were used in PCR. Clones were read by immunoSEQ multiplex PCR, and TCRdb kept only the in-frame ones, dropping some. The table lists around 140,000 clones, about four fifths of them singletons. This CDR3 is built from 16 residues. V lost 0 bases and J lost 6; bases outside the gene matches: 9. Germline lookup yields CDR1 LGHNA and CDR2 YSLEER. This specimen belongs to a study of cytomegalovirus exposure and HLA in healthy donors. Healthy bone marrow donors made up the donors. This TCR derives from a woman in her thirties or forties in good health and CMV-seronegative. The sample was PBMCs. This chain joins TRBV4-3 and TRBJ2-5; 8 bases fit TRBD2. Here the CDR3 DNA reads TGCGCCAGCAGCCAAGATTTTACTAGCGGAGTGCAGACCCAGTACTTC. It is translated as CASSQDFTSGVQTQYF.